These T cell receptor beta chains were read from a single sample in a study of blood T cell repertoires in COVID-19. The repertoire was sequenced with immunoSEQ multiplex PCR; TCRdb's copy has only in-frame clones and lacks some. Among fewer than 60,000 clones listed, more than 80% were seen once. The sample consisted of peripheral blood. The origin of the receptors is a man aged 60 to 69 with COVID-19, enrolled during active disease. Each CDR3 is given with its conserved first and last residue. The D gene is left open where the match is weak. Clone size is shown for a subset of rows, as once, few, many or a class of expanded clone.

clone size: .
D gene: TRBD1
V gene: TRBV24-1
J gene: TRBJ2-3
CDR3 DNA: TGTGCCACCAGTGGATCAGGGGGCGGTTCAGAAGATACGCAGTATTTT
CDR3 protein: CATSGSGGGSEDTQYF

clone size: .
D gene: TRBD1
V gene: TRBV5-5
J gene: TRBJ2-7
CDR3 DNA: TGTGCCAGCAGCTTGGGGCAGGGGGCATACGAGCAGTACTTC
CDR3 protein: CASSLGQGAYEQYF

clone size: once
D gene: .
V gene: TRBV3-1/TRBV3-2
J gene: TRBJ2-1
CDR3 DNA: TGTGCCAGCAGCGGGGGGTTGAGCTCCTACAATGAGCAGTTCTTC
CDR3 protein: CASSGGLSSYNEQFF

clone size: .
D gene: .
V gene: TRBV30
J gene: TRBJ1-2
CDR3 DNA: TGTGCCTGGAGTTTCACGGACTATGGCTACACCTTC
CDR3 protein: CAWSFTDYGYTF

clone size: .
D gene: TRBD2
V gene: TRBV24-1
J gene: TRBJ2-2
CDR3 DNA: TGTGCCACCAGTCTCTGGGGGGTGCGGGGGGATCTTACCGGGGAGCTGTTTTTT
CDR3 protein: CATSLWGVRGDLTGELFF

clone size: .
D gene: .
V gene: TRBV14
J gene: TRBJ1-2
CDR3 DNA: TGTGCCAGCAGCCCGACGGCGTGGGGGCGGGATGGCTACACCTTC
CDR3 protein: CASSPTAWGRDGYTF

clone size: few
D gene: .
V gene: TRBV7-2
J gene: TRBJ1-3
CDR3 DNA: TGTGCCAGCAGCTTAGGAGTATCGGGGTACGGAAACACCATATATTTT
CDR3 protein: CASSLGVSGYGNTIYF

clone size: .
D gene: .
V gene: TRBV2
J gene: TRBJ2-1
CDR3 DNA: TGTGCCAGCAGTTCGGGAGTTCCCTCCTACAATGAGCAGTTCTTC
CDR3 protein: CASSSGVPSYNEQFF

clone size: once
D gene: .
V gene: TRBV4-1
J gene: TRBJ1-5
CDR3 DNA: TGCGCCAGCAGCCAGTCACAGGTTATTAGTCAGCCCCAGCATTTT
CDR3 protein: CASSQSQVISQPQHF

clone size: .
D gene: .
V gene: TRBV18
J gene: TRBJ1-1
CDR3 DNA: TGTGCCAGCTCACCACCAGCGGGTAACACTGAAGCTTTCTTT
CDR3 protein: CASSPPAGNTEAFF

clone size: once
D gene: .
V gene: TRBV19
J gene: TRBJ2-1
CDR3 DNA: TGTGCCAGTAGTATAGGGCCAGGGCAGAGGAATGAGCAGTTCTTC
CDR3 protein: CASSIGPGQRNEQFF

clone size: once
D gene: .
V gene: TRBV15
J gene: TRBJ2-7
CDR3 DNA: TGTGCCACCAGCAGCCGGTACGAGCAGTACTTC
CDR3 protein: CATSSRYEQYF

clone size: once
D gene: TRBD1
V gene: TRBV7-2
J gene: TRBJ1-3
CDR3 DNA: TGTGCCAGCAGCCAGAACCAGGGGGGCACGGGAAACACCATATATTTT
CDR3 protein: CASSQNQGGTGNTIYF

clone size: .
D gene: .
V gene: TRBV5-1
J gene: TRBJ1-1
CDR3 DNA: TGCGCCAGCAGCCCTAGGGGGGGGACGAACACTGAAGCTTTCTTT
CDR3 protein: CASSPRGGTNTEAFF

clone size: .
D gene: TRBD2
V gene: TRBV5-1
J gene: TRBJ2-1
CDR3 DNA: TGCGCCAGCAGCTCCTTAGCGGGGGGATCGAATGAGCAGTTCTTC
CDR3 protein: CASSSLAGGSNEQFF

clone size: .
D gene: .
V gene: TRBV16
J gene: TRBJ1-3
CDR3 DNA: TGTGCCAGCAGCCATGAAAGACAGGTCTCTGGAAACACCATATATTTT
CDR3 protein: CASSHERQVSGNTIYF

clone size: .
D gene: .
V gene: TRBV10-2
J gene: TRBJ1-2
CDR3 DNA: TGCGCCAGCAGTGAGTTCTCGAGGGATGGCTACACCTTC
CDR3 protein: CASSEFSRDGYTF